This passage covers 11 T cell receptor beta chains from one sample sequenced in a study of T-cell memory formation after mild COVID-19. TCRdb reanalysed the 5' RACE reads using MiXCR and keeps one entry per CDR3 protein. The sample yields a few hundred thousand distinct CDR3 sequences, roughly 8.2% seen once. Sequenced sample: PBMCs or a T cell subset sorted from them (not recorded which). All receptors come from a man between 18 and 35 years old who had mild COVID-19 (a few samples of this study predate the infection). Cell type and time point are not known.

This clonotype was recorded at least ten times. The chain uses TRBV2 and TRBJ2-7; D call uncertain. Looked up from germline, CDR1 is SNHLY and CDR2 is FYNNEI. The V end was cut by 2 bases, the J end by 3 bases, with 8 bases between. CDR3 length equals 13 residues. In DNA, the CDR3 is TGTGCCAGCAGTGAACCGGATCGCTACGAGCAGTACTTC. Its protein product is CASSEPDRYEQYF.

The chain recombines TRBV7-2 with TRBJ2-7; no clear D. Trimming cost V 2 bases and J 6 bases, with 11 bases left between them. This CDR3 spans 13 amino acids. The germline V gene encodes CDR1 SGHTA and CDR2 FQGNSA. CDR3 amino acids: CASSLISESEQYV. The CDR3 nucleotides are TGTGCCAGCAGCTTAATTTCGGAATCCGAGCAGTACGTC.

This clonotype was seen a handful of times. J is TRBJ1-4 and V is TRBV7-2; no clear D gene. Per germline, CDR1 SGHTA and CDR2 FQGNSA. The CDR3 has 14 amino acids. V lost 5 bases and J 8 bases, leaving 15 bases between the germline ends. CDR3 loop: CASSPTQTAEKLFF. In nucleotides, the CDR3 is TGTGCCAGCAGCCCGACGCAAACAGCAGAAAAACTGTTTTTT. Using reference TRBV7-2 and TRBJ1-4 for the parts outside the CDR3, the full variable domain is GAGVSQSPSNKVTEKGKDVELRCDPISGHTALYWYRQSLGQGLEFLIYFQGNSAPDKSGLPSDRFSAERTGGSVSTLTIQRTQQEDSAVYLCASSPTQTAEKLFFGSGTQLSVL.

The chain recombines TRBV10-3 with TRBJ1-5; D is uncertain. This CDR3 is 13 amino acids long. Germline V gene sequence: CDR1 ENHRY, CDR2 SYGVKD. With 7 bases removed from V and 0 bases from J, the gap between germline ends came to 7 bases. The CDR3 sequence is CAINENSNQPQHF. CDR3 DNA: TGTGCCATCAACGAGAATAGCAATCAGCCCCAGCATTTT.

V is TRBV4-2 and J is TRBJ1-2; 10 bases are a match to TRBD1. This CDR3 has 14 residues. Germline CDR1 reads LGHNA; CDR2 reads YNFKEQ. Trimming took 4 bases from V and 8 from J; bases not matched to a gene: 7. Here the CDR3 reads CASSREGTGDGYTF. Written as DNA, the CDR3 is TGTGCCAGCAGCCGAGAAGGGACAGGGGACGGCTACACCTTC.

The chain recombines TRBV7-9 with TRBJ2-7, with D perhaps matching TRBD2 (7 bases). The CDR3 runs 14 residues. Trimming cost V 8 bases and J 5 bases, with 19 bases left between them. CDR1 and CDR2 (germline): SEHNR, FQNEAQ (reference sequence). DNA of the CDR3: TGTGCCAGCGCCCAGGTCGGGGGGCCAAACGAGCAGTACGTC. Residues: CASAQVGGPNEQYV.

This clonotype was observed many times. The chain recombines TRBV18 with TRBJ2-3; 7 bases fit TRBD2. The J segment lost 3 bases and the V segment lost 3 bases, leaving 9 bases of the junction unmatched. CDR3 length: 16 residues. From germline, CDR1 is KGHSH and CDR2 LQKENI. As DNA, the CDR3 is TGTGCCAGCTCACCCCTCGGCCTAGCGGCAACAGATACGCAGTATTTT. Protein sequence: CASSPLGLAATDTQYF.

The rearrangement joins TRBV5-1 to TRBJ2-6; the D call may be TRBD1 or TRBD2 (5 bases each). Germline-derived CDR1 and CDR2 are SGHRS and YFSETQ. CDR3 size: 16 residues. V dropped 0 bases and J dropped 0 bases, with 7 bases sitting between them. CDR3 region: CASSLGGTSGANVLTF. In DNA form, the CDR3 reads TGCGCCAGCAGCTTGGGTGGGACCTCTGGGGCCAACGTCCTGACTTTC.

V usage is TRBV18 and J usage is TRBJ1-5; 8 nucleotides agree with TRBD1. With V trimmed by 5 bases and J by 6 bases, 9 bases remained unmatched. Germline CDR1 reads KGHSH; CDR2 reads LQKENI. The CDR3 covers 15 residues. Here the CDR3 reads CASSASGGSGQPQHF. CDR3 nucleotide sequence: TGTGCCAGCTCAGCGTCAGGGGGCTCGGGTCAGCCCCAGCATTTT.

This clonotype occurred a few times. The V call is TRBV20-1, the J call TRBJ2-7, with D possibly being TRBD1 or TRBD2 (5 bases each). Looked up from germline, CDR1 is DFQATT and CDR2 is SNEGSKA (reference sequence). The ends were cut back, 2 bases at V and 0 bases at J, with 11 bases in the middle. There are 14 residues in the CDR3. The CDR3 coding sequence is TGCAGTGCTAGAAGAGGGGCTAGCTCCTACGAGCAGTACTTC. Translated: CSARRGASSYEQYF.

V and J are TRBV18 and TRBJ2-7; tentative D call: TRBD2 (6 bases). Germline values: CDR1 KGHSH, CDR2 LQKENI. Trimming removed 0 bases at V and 0 bases at J, with 9 bases between. This CDR3 is 15 amino acids long. CDR3 nucleotides: TGTGCCAGCTCACCACCGGAGGGCCTCTCCTACGAGCAGTACTTC. Its protein product is CASSPPEGLSYEQYF.